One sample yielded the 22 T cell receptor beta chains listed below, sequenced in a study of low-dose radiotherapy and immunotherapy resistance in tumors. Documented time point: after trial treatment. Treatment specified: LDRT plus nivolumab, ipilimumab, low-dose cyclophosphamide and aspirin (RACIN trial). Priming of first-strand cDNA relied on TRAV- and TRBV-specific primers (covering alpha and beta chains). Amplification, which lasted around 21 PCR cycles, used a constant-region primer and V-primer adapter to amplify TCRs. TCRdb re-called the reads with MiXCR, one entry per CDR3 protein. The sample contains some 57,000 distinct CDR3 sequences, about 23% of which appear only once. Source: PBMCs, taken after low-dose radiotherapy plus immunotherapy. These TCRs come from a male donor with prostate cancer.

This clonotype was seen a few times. The DNA of the CDR3 is TGTGCCATCAGTGCCGCCCTAACAGGGGACAGCCCCTACGAGCAGTACTTC. The encoded protein is CAISAALTGDSPYEQYF. This chain links TRBV10-3 with TRBJ2-7; TRBD1 matches 7 bases. V was clipped by 4 bases and J by 2 bases; unmatched bases: 14. This CDR3 is 17 amino acids long. Germline values: CDR1 ENHRY, CDR2 SYGVKD.

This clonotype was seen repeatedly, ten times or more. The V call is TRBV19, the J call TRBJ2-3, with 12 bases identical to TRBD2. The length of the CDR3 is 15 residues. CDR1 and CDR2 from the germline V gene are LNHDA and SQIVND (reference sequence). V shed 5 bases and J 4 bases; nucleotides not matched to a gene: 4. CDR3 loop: CASSPTSGRPDTQYF. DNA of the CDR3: TGTGCCAGTAGTCCGACTAGCGGGAGACCAGATACGCAGTATTTT.

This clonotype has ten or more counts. The DNA for the CDR3 is TGCAGTGCTAGTTTAGGCCCAAACAATCAGCCCCAGCATTTT. Amino acid sequence: CSASLGPNNQPQHF. The chain uses TRBV20-1 and TRBJ1-5; D call uncertain. The CDR3 is made up of 14 amino acids. The V gene's germline CDR1 is DFQATT and CDR2 SNEGSKA (reference sequence). Deletions cut 3 bases from V and 3 bases from J, with 12 bases between.

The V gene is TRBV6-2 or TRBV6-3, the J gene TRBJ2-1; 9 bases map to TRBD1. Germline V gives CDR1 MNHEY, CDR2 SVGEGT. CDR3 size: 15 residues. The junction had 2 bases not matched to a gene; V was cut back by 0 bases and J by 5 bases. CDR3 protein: CASSYSGTGNNEQFF. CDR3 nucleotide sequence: TGTGCCAGCAGTTACTCAGGGACAGGGAACAATGAGCAGTTCTTC.

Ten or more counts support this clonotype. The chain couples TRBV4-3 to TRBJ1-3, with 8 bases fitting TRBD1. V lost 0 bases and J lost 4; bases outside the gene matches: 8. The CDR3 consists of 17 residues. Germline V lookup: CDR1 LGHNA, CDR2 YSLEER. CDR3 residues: CASSQDLQGAAGNTIYF. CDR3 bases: TGCGCCAGCAGCCAAGACCTCCAGGGGGCGGCAGGAAACACCATATATTTT.

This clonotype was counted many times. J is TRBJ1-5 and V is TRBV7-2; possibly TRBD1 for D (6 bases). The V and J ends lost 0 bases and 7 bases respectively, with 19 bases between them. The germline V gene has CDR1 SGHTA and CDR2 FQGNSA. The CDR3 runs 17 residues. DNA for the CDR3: TGTGCCAGCAGCTTAGCGAAAGGAACAGGGTTCGAGCAGCCCCAGCATTTT. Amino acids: CASSLAKGTGFEQPQHF.

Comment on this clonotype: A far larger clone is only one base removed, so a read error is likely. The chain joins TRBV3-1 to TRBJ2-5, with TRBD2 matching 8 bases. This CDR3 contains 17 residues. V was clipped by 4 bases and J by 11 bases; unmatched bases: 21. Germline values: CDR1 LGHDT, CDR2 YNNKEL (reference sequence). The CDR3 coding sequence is TGTGCCAGCAGCCGAGTCGAGAGCGGGGGCCAAGACAATGAGCAGTACTTC. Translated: CASSRVESGGQDNEQYF.

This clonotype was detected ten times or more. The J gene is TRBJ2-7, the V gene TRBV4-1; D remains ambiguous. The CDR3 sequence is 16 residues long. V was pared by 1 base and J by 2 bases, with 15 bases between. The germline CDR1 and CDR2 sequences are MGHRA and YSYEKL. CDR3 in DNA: TGCGCCAGCAGCCAAGGAGATTTGATGGTAACCTACGAGCAGTACTTC. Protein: CASSQGDLMVTYEQYF.

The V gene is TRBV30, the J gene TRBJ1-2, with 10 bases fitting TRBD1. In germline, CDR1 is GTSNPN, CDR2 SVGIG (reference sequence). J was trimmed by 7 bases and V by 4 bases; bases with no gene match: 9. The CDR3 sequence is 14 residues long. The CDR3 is CAWNRDRGIRGYTF. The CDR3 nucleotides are TGTGCCTGGAACCGGGACAGGGGTATCCGTGGCTACACCTTC.

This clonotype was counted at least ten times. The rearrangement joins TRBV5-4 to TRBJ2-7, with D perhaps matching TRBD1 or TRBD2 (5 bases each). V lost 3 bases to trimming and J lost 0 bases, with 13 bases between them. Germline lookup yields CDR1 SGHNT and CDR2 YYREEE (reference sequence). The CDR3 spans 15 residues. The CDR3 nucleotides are TGTGCCAGCAGCTCCATGAGCGGACACTCCTACGAGCAGTACTTC. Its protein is CASSSMSGHSYEQYF.

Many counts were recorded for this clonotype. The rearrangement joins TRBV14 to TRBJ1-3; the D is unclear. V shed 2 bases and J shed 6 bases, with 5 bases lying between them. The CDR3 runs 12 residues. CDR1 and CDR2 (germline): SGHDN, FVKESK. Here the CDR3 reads CASSQLPNTIYF. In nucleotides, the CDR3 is TGTGCCAGCAGCCAACTACCAAACACCATATATTTT. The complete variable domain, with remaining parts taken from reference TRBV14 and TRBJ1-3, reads EAGVTQFPSHSVIEKGQTVTLRCDPISGHDNLYWYRRVMGKEIKFLLHFVKESKQDESGMPNNRFLAERTGGTYSTLKVQPAELEDSGVYFCASSQLPNTIYFGEGSWLTVV.

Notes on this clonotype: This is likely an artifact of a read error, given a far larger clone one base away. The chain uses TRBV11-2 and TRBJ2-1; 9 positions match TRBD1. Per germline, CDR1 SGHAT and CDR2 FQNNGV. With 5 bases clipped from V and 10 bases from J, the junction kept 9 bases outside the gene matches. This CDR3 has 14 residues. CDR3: CASSQTTGGYEQFF. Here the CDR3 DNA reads TGTGCCAGCAGCCAGACTACAGGGGGCTACGAGCAGTTCTTC.

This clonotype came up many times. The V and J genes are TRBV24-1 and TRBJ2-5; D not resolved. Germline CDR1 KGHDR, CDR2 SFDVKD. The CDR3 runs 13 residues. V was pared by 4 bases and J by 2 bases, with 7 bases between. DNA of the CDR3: TGTGCCACCAGTGAGGCTCTTCAAGAGACCCAGTACTTC. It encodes CATSEALQETQYF.

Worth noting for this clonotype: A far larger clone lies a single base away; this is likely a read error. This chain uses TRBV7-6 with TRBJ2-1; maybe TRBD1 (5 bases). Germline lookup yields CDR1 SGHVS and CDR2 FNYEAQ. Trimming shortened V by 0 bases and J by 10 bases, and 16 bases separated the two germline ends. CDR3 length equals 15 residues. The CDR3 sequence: CASSLAGVRAYEQFF. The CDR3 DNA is TGTGCCAGCAGCTTAGCAGGGGTAAGGGCCTACGAGCAGTTCTTC. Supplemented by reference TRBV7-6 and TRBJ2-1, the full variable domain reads GAGVSQSPRYKVTKRGQDVALRCDPISGHVSLYWYRQALGQGPEFLTYFNYEAQQDKSGLPNDRFSAERPEGSISTLTIQRTEQRDSAMYRCASSLAGVRAYEQFFGPGTRLTVL.

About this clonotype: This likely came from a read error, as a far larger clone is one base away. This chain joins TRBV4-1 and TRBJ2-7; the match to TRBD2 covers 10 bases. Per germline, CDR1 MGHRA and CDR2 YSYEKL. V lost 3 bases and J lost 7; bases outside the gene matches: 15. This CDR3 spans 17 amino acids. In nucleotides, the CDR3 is TGCGCCAGCAGCCATGACGTAGCGGGGGGACCCTACAATGAGCAGTACTTC. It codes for CASSHDVAGGPYNEQYF.

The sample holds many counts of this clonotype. The CDR3 reads CASSLRGSGSYEQYF. The CDR3 DNA follows: TGTGCCAGCAGTTTACGGGGGTCTGGCTCCTACGAGCAGTACTTC. The chain couples TRBV28 to TRBJ2-7; the D gene is possibly TRBD2 (6 bases). CDR1 MDHEN and CDR2 SYDVKM come from the germline V gene. This CDR3 comprises 15 residues. V was cut by 2 bases and J by 0 bases, with 11 bases left in between.

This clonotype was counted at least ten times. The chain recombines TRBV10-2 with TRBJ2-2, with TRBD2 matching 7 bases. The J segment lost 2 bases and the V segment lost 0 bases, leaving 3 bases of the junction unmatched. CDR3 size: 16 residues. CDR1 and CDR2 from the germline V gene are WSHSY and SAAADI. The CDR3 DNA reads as TGCGCCAGCAGTGAGTCGCCTAGCGGCAACACCGGGGAGCTGTTTTTT. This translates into CASSESPSGNTGELFF.

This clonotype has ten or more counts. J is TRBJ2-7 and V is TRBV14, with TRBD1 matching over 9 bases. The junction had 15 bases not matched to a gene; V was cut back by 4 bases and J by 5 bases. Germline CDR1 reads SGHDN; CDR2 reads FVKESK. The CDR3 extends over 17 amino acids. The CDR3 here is CASSLRQPGQGQHEQYF. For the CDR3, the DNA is TGTGCCAGCAGCCTTCGTCAACCGGGACAGGGTCAACACGAGCAGTACTTC.

CDR3 protein: CASSAEKILTDTQYF. The CDR3 DNA follows: TGTGCCAGCAGTGCAGAAAAGATACTCACAGATACGCAGTATTTT. J is TRBJ2-3 and V is TRBV27, with D uncertain. V was shortened by 5 bases and J by 2 bases, with 14 bases between the two germline ends. Germline V CDR1 and CDR2: MNHEY, SMNVEV (reference sequence). The CDR3 covers 15 residues.

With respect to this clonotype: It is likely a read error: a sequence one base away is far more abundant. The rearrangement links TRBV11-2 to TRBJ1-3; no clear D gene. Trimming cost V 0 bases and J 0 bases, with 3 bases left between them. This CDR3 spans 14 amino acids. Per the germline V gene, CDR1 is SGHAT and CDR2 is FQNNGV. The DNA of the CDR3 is TGTGCCAGCAGCTTAGACCGCTCTGGAAACACCATATATTTT. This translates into CASSLDRSGNTIYF.

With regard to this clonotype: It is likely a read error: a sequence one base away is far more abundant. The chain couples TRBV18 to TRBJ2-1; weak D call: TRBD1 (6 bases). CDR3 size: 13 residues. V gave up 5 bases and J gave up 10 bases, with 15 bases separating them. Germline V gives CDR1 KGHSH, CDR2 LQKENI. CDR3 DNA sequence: TGTGCCAGCTCAATGGGACAATCGTGGGAGCAGTTCTTC. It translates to CASSMGQSWEQFF.

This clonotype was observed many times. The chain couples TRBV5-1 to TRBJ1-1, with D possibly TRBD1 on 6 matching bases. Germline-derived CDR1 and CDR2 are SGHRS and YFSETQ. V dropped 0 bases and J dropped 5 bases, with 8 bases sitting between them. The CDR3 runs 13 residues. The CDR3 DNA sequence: TGCGCCAGCAGCTTGGGGGACAAAACTGAAGCTTTCTTT. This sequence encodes CASSLGDKTEAFF.